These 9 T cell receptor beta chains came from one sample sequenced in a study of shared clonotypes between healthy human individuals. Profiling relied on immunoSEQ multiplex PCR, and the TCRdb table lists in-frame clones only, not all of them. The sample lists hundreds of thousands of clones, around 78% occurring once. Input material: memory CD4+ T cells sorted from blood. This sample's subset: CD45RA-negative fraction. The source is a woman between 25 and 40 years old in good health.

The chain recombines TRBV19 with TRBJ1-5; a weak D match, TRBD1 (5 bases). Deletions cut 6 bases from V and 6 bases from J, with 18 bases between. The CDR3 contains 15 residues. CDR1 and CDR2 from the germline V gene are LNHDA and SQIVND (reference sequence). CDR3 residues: CASRAEWGRRQPQHF. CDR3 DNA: TGTGCCAGTAGGGCGGAGTGGGGCAGGCGTCAGCCCCAGCATTTT.

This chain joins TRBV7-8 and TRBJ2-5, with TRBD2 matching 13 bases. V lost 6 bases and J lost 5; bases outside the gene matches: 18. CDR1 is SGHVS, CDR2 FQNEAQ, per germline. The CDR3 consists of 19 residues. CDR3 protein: CASSSDRGRWTSGSETQYF. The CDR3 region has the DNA TGTGCCAGCAGTTCGGACAGGGGGAGATGGACTAGCGGGAGTGAGACCCAGTACTTC.

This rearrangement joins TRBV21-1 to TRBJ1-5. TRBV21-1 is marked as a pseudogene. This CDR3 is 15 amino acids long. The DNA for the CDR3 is TGTGCCAGCAGCAAAGTCACGCCCGCAAATCAGCCCCAGCATTTT. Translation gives CASSKVTPANQPQHF.

CDR3: CASSQSTGRGYTF. In DNA form, the CDR3 reads TGTGCCAGCAGCCAATCGACAGGGAGAGGCTACACCTTC. The J gene is TRBJ1-2, the V gene TRBV16, with 7 bases identical to TRBD1. Germline V gives CDR1 KGHSY, CDR2 FQNENV. This CDR3 has 13 residues. V dropped 0 bases and J dropped 8; count of bases not matched to a gene: 3.

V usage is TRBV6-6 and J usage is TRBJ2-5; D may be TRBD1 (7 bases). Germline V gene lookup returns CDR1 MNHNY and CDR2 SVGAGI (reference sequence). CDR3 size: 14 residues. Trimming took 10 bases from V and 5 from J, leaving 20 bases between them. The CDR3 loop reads CATLRQGGLETQYF. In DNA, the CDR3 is TGTGCCACCCTCCGACAGGGAGGATTGGAGACCCAGTACTTC.

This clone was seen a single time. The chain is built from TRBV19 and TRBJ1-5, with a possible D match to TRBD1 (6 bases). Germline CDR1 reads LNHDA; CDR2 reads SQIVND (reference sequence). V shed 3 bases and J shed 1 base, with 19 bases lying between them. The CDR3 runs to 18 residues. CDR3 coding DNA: TGTGCCAGTAGTATCCCCCGGACAGCTATCTCGAGCAATCAGCCCCAGCATTTT. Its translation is CASSIPRTAISSNQPQHF.

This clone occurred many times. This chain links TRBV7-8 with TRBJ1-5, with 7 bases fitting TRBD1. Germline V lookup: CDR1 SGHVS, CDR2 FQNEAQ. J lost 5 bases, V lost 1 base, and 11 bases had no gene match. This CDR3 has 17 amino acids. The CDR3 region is CASSLGVRTGGDQPQHF. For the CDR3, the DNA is TGTGCCAGCAGCTTAGGTGTTAGGACAGGAGGCGATCAGCCCCAGCATTTT.

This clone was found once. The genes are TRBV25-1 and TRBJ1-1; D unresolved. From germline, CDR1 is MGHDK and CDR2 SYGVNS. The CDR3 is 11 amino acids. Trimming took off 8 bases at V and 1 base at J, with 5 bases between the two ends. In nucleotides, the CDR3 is TGTGCCAGCGTAGGGAACACTGAAGCTTTCTTT. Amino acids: CASVGNTEAFF.

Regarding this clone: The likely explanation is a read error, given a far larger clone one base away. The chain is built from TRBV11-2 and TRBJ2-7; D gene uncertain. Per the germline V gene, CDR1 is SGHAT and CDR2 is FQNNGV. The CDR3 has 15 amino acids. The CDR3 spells CANSIPGSQSYEQYF. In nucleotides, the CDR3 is TGTGCCAACAGCATTCCTGGGTCGCAATCCTACGAGCAGTACTTC.